One and the same sample provided the 22 T cell receptor beta chains below, sequenced in a study of T cell repertoires in cytomegalovirus infection. The antigens of these receptors remain unknown. TCRdb called the reads again in MiXCR, with one record for every CDR3 protein. This sample has 450,000 to 650,000 distinct CDR3 sequences, with 40% found just once. This specimen was cultured PBMCs, taken from culture after CMV antigen stimulation. Receptor source: a human donor in good health (CMV status not recorded). Some clones in this sample may be carry-over from other donors' samples.

The chain recombines TRBV20-1 with TRBJ2-2; 11 positions agree with TRBD2. The germline gives CDR1 DFQATT, CDR2 SNEGSKA (reference sequence). Germline trimming cut 2 bases from V and 3 bases from J; bases unmatched to any gene: 8. This CDR3 has 17 amino acids. The CDR3 region is CSARNLAGGTYTGELFF. For the CDR3, the DNA is TGCAGTGCTAGAAATCTAGCGGGGGGCACTTACACCGGGGAGCTGTTTTTT.

The rearrangement uses TRBV7-9 and TRBJ2-5, with D unclear. The CDR3 is 13 residues long. CDR1 and CDR2 from the germline V gene are SEHNR and FQNEAQ (reference sequence). The V end lost 7 bases, the J end lost 5 bases, and 14 bases lay between the germline ends. The CDR3 coding sequence is TGTGCCAGCATCGGTTTCCAAAGGGAGACCCAGTACTTC. Translation gives CASIGFQRETQYF.

The rearrangement joins TRBV28 to TRBJ1-5; D unclear. Germline V gene lookup returns CDR1 MDHEN and CDR2 SYDVKM. Trimming pared 8 bases from V and 1 base from J, leaving 18 bases between. There are 16 residues in the CDR3. The CDR3 bases are TGTGCCAGCTACGGGGTATACGGGTTGAGCAATCAGCCCCAGCATTTT. Residues: CASYGVYGLSNQPQHF. The variable domain in full, completed from reference TRBV28 and TRBJ1-5, reads DVKVTQSSRYLVKRTGEKVFLECVQDMDHENMFWYRQDPGLGLRLIYFSYDVKMKEKGDIPEGYSVSREKKERFSLILESASTNQTSMYLCASYGVYGLSNQPQHFGDGTRLSIL.

The gene calls are TRBV7-9 and TRBJ2-7; no reliable D call. There are 13 residues in the CDR3. Germline-derived CDR1 and CDR2 are SEHNR and FQNEAQ (reference sequence). Between the trimmed V and J ends, which lost 1 base and 3 bases, there was a span of 7 bases. The CDR3 spells CASSLEVNYEQYF. The CDR3 DNA sequence: TGTGCCAGCAGCTTAGAGGTGAACTACGAGCAGTACTTC.

This clonotype was observed a handful of times. The chain recombines TRBV7-2 with TRBJ2-1, with TRBD1 matching 9 bases. V lost 5 bases, J lost 4 bases, and 9 bases stayed unmatched. Per germline, CDR1 SGHTA and CDR2 FQGNSA. CDR3 length equals 16 residues. The CDR3 region is CASSKEPGQGYNEQFF. Written as DNA, the CDR3 is TGTGCCAGCAGCAAGGAACCGGGACAGGGATACAATGAGCAGTTCTTC. The full variable domain, with the rest looked up from reference TRBV7-2 and TRBJ2-1, is GAGVSQSPSNKVTEKGKDVELRCDPISGHTALYWYRQSLGQGLEFLIYFQGNSAPDKSGLPSDRFSAERTGGSVSTLTIQRTQQEDSAVYLCASSKEPGQGYNEQFFGPGTRLTVL.

This clonotype was seen many times. This chain links TRBV7-2 with TRBJ2-3; D remains ambiguous. From germline, CDR1 is SGHTA and CDR2 FQGNSA. Deletions cut 1 base from V and 1 base from J, with 9 bases between. This CDR3 is 15 amino acids long. The CDR3 sequence: CASSLGVAGTDTQYF. The CDR3 DNA sequence: TGTGCCAGCAGCTTAGGGGTCGCCGGCACAGATACGCAGTATTTT.

This chain uses TRBV7-9 with TRBJ2-3; D is possibly TRBD1 (5 bases). V dropped 5 bases and J dropped 1 base, with 13 bases sitting between them. Germline CDR1 is SEHNR and CDR2 is FQNEAQ (reference sequence). CDR3 size: 15 residues. The DNA for the CDR3 is TGTGCCAGCAGCGTAGACAGCACGGGCACAGATACGCAGTATTTT. Translation: CASSVDSTGTDTQYF.

V gene TRBV7-2 combines with J gene TRBJ2-2, with TRBD2 as a possible D gene (5 bases). This CDR3 is built from 17 residues. The germline gives CDR1 SGHTA, CDR2 FQGNSA. The ends were cut back, 4 bases at V and 5 bases at J, with 20 bases in the middle. CDR3 sequence: CASSSPSMPGGTGELFF. CDR3 DNA: TGTGCCAGCAGCTCCCCGTCTATGCCGGGCGGGACCGGGGAGCTGTTTTTT.

A few counts support this clonotype. The chain carries TRBV28 and TRBJ2-7, with TRBD1 matching over 9 bases. The CDR3 length is 16 residues. Trimming cost V 5 bases and J 1 base; bases outside gene matches: 9. Germline V gene data show CDR1 as MDHEN and CDR2 as SYDVKM. In nucleotides, the CDR3 is TGTGCCAGCAGTCCACTCGGACAGGGGAAGTCCTACGAGCAGTACTTC. It encodes CASSPLGQGKSYEQYF.

The rearrangement joins TRBV7-2 to TRBJ2-7, with TRBD1 matching over 8 bases. This CDR3 comprises 15 residues. Trimming cost V 1 base and J 5 bases; bases outside gene matches: 7. Per the germline V gene, CDR1 is SGHTA and CDR2 is FQGNSA. The CDR3, as DNA: TGTGCCAGCAGCTTAGTATCCGACAGGGGCCACGAGCAGTACTTC. Translated: CASSLVSDRGHEQYF.

This clonotype was observed many times. V usage is TRBV7-2 and J usage is TRBJ1-1; no reliable D call. The CDR3 runs 13 residues. V was pared by 2 bases and J by 2 bases, with 6 bases between. The germline CDR1 and CDR2 sequences are SGHTA and FQGNSA. The CDR3 region is CASSLPPNTEAFF. The CDR3, as DNA: TGTGCCAGCAGCTTACCACCTAACACTGAAGCTTTCTTT. The full variable domain, in which reference TRBV7-2 and TRBJ1-1 provide the parts outside the CDR3, is GAGVSQSPSNKVTEKGKDVELRCDPISGHTALYWYRQSLGQGLEFLIYFQGNSAPDKSGLPSDRFSAERTGGSVSTLTIQRTQQEDSAVYLCASSLPPNTEAFFGQGTRLTVV.

J is TRBJ1-5 and V is TRBV2; D not resolved. The V gene's germline CDR1 is SNHLY and CDR2 FYNNEI. The CDR3 covers 15 residues. Trimming took off 2 bases at V and 6 bases at J, with 14 bases between the two ends. This CDR3 reads CASSEFSLSGQPQHF. Here the CDR3 DNA reads TGTGCCAGCAGTGAATTTTCACTATCGGGTCAGCCCCAGCATTTT.

V is TRBV12-3 or TRBV12-4 and J is TRBJ1-2; 9 bases fit TRBD1. With 4 bases clipped from V and 4 bases from J, the junction kept 7 bases outside the gene matches. The CDR3 totals 15 residues. The DNA of the CDR3 is TGTGCCAGCAGTTCCCCCGGGACAGGGTCCTATGGCTACACCTTC. It specifies CASSSPGTGSYGYTF.

In its sample, this clonotype was seen once. V gene TRBV10-3 combines with J gene TRBJ1-1, with D perhaps matching TRBD1 (6 bases). Trimming pared 10 bases from V and 2 bases from J, leaving 11 bases between. In germline, CDR1 is ENHRY, CDR2 SYGVKD. The CDR3 totals 12 residues. The CDR3 DNA reads as TGTGCCAGCAGGGGATTTAACACTGAAGCTTTCTTT. Translating it yields CASRGFNTEAFF.

The CDR3 bases are TGTGCCAGCAGTTACCGCCTCACCCGGACAGGGAATGAGCAGTTCTTC. The encoded protein is CASSYRLTRTGNEQFF. V usage is TRBV6-2 or TRBV6-3 and J usage is TRBJ2-1; 8 bases fit TRBD1. Trimming took 2 bases from V and 7 from J; bases not matched to a gene: 10. The CDR3 runs to 16 residues. Germline CDR1 MNHEY, CDR2 SVGEGT.

This clonotype was observed a single time. The CDR3 DNA sequence: TGTGCCAGCAGGGTCGGGACAGGGGACTATGGCTACACCTTC. This translates into CASRVGTGDYGYTF. This chain connects TRBV2 to TRBJ1-2; TRBD1 matches at 10 bases. CDR3 length: 14 residues. From germline, CDR1 is SNHLY and CDR2 FYNNEI. The junction had 4 bases not matched to a gene; V was cut back by 6 bases and J by 3 bases. Full variable domain (remainder filled in from reference TRBV2 and TRBJ1-2): EPEVTQTPSHQVTQMGQEVILRCVPISNHLYFYWYRQILGQKVEFLVSFYNNEISEKSEIFDDQFSVERPDGSNFTLKIRSTKLEDSAMYFCASRVGTGDYGYTFGSGTRLTVV.

This clonotype is a singleton in its sample. V usage is TRBV5-4 and J usage is TRBJ2-7; 9 nucleotides match TRBD1. The ends lost 0 bases at V and 3 bases at J; junction bases unmatched: 4. The CDR3 has 15 amino acids. Germline V CDR1 and CDR2: SGHNT, YYREEE (reference sequence). For the CDR3, the DNA is TGTGCCAGCAGCTTGGGTGGACAGGGGCTCTACGAGCAGTACTTC. Encoded protein: CASSLGGQGLYEQYF.

The CDR3 region is CASSLSRTGSNQPQHF. The CDR3 DNA reads TGTGCCAGCAGCTTAAGCAGGACCGGCAGCAATCAGCCCCAGCATTTT. The rearrangement uses TRBV7-8 and TRBJ1-5; unclear D gene. Trimming cost V 2 bases and J 1 base, with 12 bases left between them. Germline values: CDR1 SGHVS, CDR2 FQNEAQ. The CDR3 runs to 16 residues. Filled out from reference TRBV7-8 and TRBJ1-5, the complete variable domain reads GAGVSQSPRYKVAKRGQDVALRCDPISGHVSLFWYQQALGQGPEFLTYFQNEAQLDKSGLPSDRFFAERPEGSVSTLKIQRTQQEDSAVYLCASSLSRTGSNQPQHFGDGTRLSIL.

This clonotype came up many times. The chain uses TRBV7-2 and TRBJ2-7; D gene unclear. V lost 2 bases and J 4 bases, leaving 6 bases between the germline ends. The CDR3 loop spans 12 amino acids. The V gene's germline CDR1 is SGHTA and CDR2 FQGNSA. CDR3 sequence (DNA): TGTGCCAGCAGCTTAAACGGATACGAGCAGTACTTC. It encodes CASSLNGYEQYF.

This clonotype was counted once. This sequence joins TRBV5-4 and TRBJ2-3; no firm D call. V was cut by 2 bases and J by 6 bases, with 22 bases left in between. The CDR3 is 17 amino acids. Germline V gene data show CDR1 as SGHNT and CDR2 as YYREEE (reference sequence). CDR3 sequence reads: CASSFSTRLGRTDTQYF. CDR3 DNA: TGTGCCAGCAGCTTTTCCACCCGACTTGGCAGGACGGATACGCAGTATTTT.

This chain connects TRBV28 to TRBJ2-3, with D hard to call. Trimming shortened V by 5 bases and J by 2 bases, and 8 bases separated the two germline ends. Germline V gene data show CDR1 as MDHEN and CDR2 as SYDVKM. The CDR3 extends over 13 amino acids. CDR3 DNA sequence: TGTGCCAGCAGTCCAAAATTCACAGATACGCAGTATTTT. It translates to CASSPKFTDTQYF.

This clonotype was found a few times. CDR3 in DNA: TGTGCCAGCAGCTTATTTGGACAGGGGGTTGAAAAACTGTTTTTT. Its translation is CASSLFGQGVEKLFF. The chain is built from TRBV7-8 and TRBJ1-4, with TRBD1 matching 10 bases. With 2 bases clipped from V and 7 bases from J, the junction kept 4 bases outside the gene matches. This CDR3 comprises 15 residues. CDR1 and CDR2 (germline): SGHVS, FQNEAQ.